Below, one TCR beta chain is given with its context. Its specificity is not known. The CDR3 extends over 16 amino acids. The V end was cut by 2 bases, the J end by 2 bases, with 10 bases between. Germline V gene lookup returns CDR1 MNHEY and CDR2 SMNVEV (reference sequence). The sample is drawn from a study of shared clonotypes between healthy human individuals. For the study at large: Three CD4 naive, three CD4 memory, two CD8 naive and one CD8 memory plate were used per donor.

Findings and caveats of the study: Lower generation probabilities were found for non-shared clonotypes than for those shared by all four donors.

Deep level was the assay's run setting. Sequencing was performed with immunoSEQ multiplex PCR; in TCRdb, only in-frame clones are kept and a portion is missing. Of some 690,000 clones listed, roughly 88% are singletons. Combining CD45RO+ cells with CCR7-negative CD45RA+ TemRA cells gave CD8 memory. The chain uses TRBV27 and TRBJ2-6; D may be TRBD1 (5 bases). The receptor was derived from a man aged 18-30 years in good health. Some clones in this sample may be carry-over from other donors' samples. The material sequenced was memory CD8+ T cells from PBMCs. Subset described: CD45RO+ cells pooled with CCR7-negative TemRA cells. CDR3 coding DNA: TGTGCCAGCAGTTTAGTTACAGGAGCTGGGGCCAACGTCCTGACTTTC. The encoded protein is CASSLVTGAGANVLTF.